A selection of T cell receptor beta chains follows, all from one sample in a study of blood T cells in healthy people across ages. TCRdb processed the 5' RACE reads anew with MiXCR; each CDR3 protein has one entry. Here the sample spans roughly 680,000 distinct CDR3 sequences, 52% being singletons. The sample taken for sequencing was blood. The origin of the receptors is a woman over 75 in good health. CDR3s include the opening cysteine and the closing phenylalanine or tryptophan.

V	J	CDR3
TRBV5-1	TRBJ2-1	CASSFLAGGTIGNEQFF
TRBV20-1	TRBJ2-3	CSARLGGTPLATQYF
TRBV2	TRBJ2-3	CASKGSPLDTQYF
TRBV3-1	TRBJ1-4	CASSRRRLTRNEKLFF
TRBV20-1	TRBJ2-5	CSASEMAGGPKTQYF
TRBV29-1	TRBJ2-3	CSVGFGTGGFRDTQYF
TRBV7-9	TRBJ1-2	CASSPGGPGPYGYTF
TRBV4-2	TRBJ1-2	CASSPKGNGIDGYTF
TRBV29-1	TRBJ2-1	CSVSQGGEQFF
TRBV6-2/TRBV6-3	TRBJ1-5	CASSQAGGGQPQHF
TRBV6-5	TRBJ1-1	CASSYPRNTEAFF
TRBV12-3/TRBV12-4	TRBJ2-7	CASSFRGGLEQYF
TRBV13	TRBJ2-1	CASSLGLGSGGPHNEQFF
TRBV7-2	TRBJ2-7	CASSSFPGQSYEQYF
TRBV11-2	TRBJ2-7	CASSPGVSYEQYF
TRBV6-5	TRBJ2-7	CAIVGGNEQYF
TRBV12-3/TRBV12-4	TRBJ2-3	CASSLALRSGGSSTDTQYF
TRBV12-3/TRBV12-4	TRBJ1-5	CASSSGQLQPQHF
TRBV12-2	TRBJ2-1	CASRPASLNEQFF
TRBV10-3	TRBJ2-3	CAISGGGTDTQYF
TRBV7-3	TRBJ2-1	CASSLGSYNEQFF
TRBV9	TRBJ1-1	CASSVGPGVRANTEAFF
TRBV10-3	TRBJ2-1	CAISPLAGPGNEQFF
TRBV7-9	TRBJ2-1	CASSGQMAVEQFF
TRBV2	TRBJ1-6	CASSQDSPSDSPLHF
TRBV7-2	TRBJ2-2	CASSPKRNTGELFF
TRBV2	TRBJ1-2	CASRRGYSDGYTF
TRBV3-1	TRBJ2-3	CASSQLRDTQYF
TRBV29-1	TRBJ2-1	CSVEGGAGHSRDYEQFF
TRBV9	TRBJ1-4	CASNVGGAPNEKLFF
TRBV12-3/TRBV12-4	TRBJ1-1	CASSLGPGVNTEAFF
TRBV7-2	TRBJ2-1	CASSLRRTGGYSYNEQFF
TRBV5-1	TRBJ2-4	CASSLGQDSKNIQYF
TRBV20-1	TRBJ2-3	CSASGSSGASTDTQYF
TRBV5-1	TRBJ2-1	CASSIYPGLAGQGGNEQFF
TRBV12-3/TRBV12-4	TRBJ2-3	CASSPRVSADTQYF
TRBV7-2	TRBJ1-3	CASSSSFETIYF
TRBV27	TRBJ2-1	CTGSDSNTYNEQFF
TRBV10-3	.	CAISGLAGSYNEQYF
TRBV5-1	TRBJ2-1	CASSLGSGGNEQFF
TRBV18	TRBJ1-1	CASSPTLQDNEAFF
TRBV12-3/TRBV12-4	TRBJ2-2	CASSPGQLTTGELFF
TRBV29-1	TRBJ2-5	CSFAGGPETQYF
TRBV25-1	TRBJ1-1	CASSEATGGIAEAFF
TRBV7-2	TRBJ2-3	CASSRSPSGSSDTQYF
TRBV20-1	.	CSATADLSVYNEQYF
TRBV28	TRBJ2-1	CASSGTSGYNEQFF
TRBV29-1	TRBJ2-5	CSVDENRVQETQYF
TRBV5-1	TRBJ2-1	CASGLAGNYNEQFF
TRBV5-1	TRBJ2-4	CASSLGDDKNIQYF
TRBV3-1	.	CASSQRGYAKTQYF
TRBV9	TRBJ2-2	CASSVGLAGSELFF
TRBV4-2	TRBJ2-2	CASSPHRETGELFF
TRBV20-1	TRBJ2-1	CSAKLAGVRDEQFF